One T cell receptor (beta chain) is described in this entry. This clonotype was seen more than once but under ten times. Its antigen remains undetermined. Per-nucleotide qualities are absent, and no much larger clonotype sits a single base away. Germline trimming: 2 bases from V, 2 bases from J; junction bases outside gene matches: 5. Measured from the cysteine to the phenylalanine, the CDR3 is 15 residues long. Only CDR3 DNA remains: 45 bases, in frame from the first base. The germline V gene gives CDR1 as MDHEN and CDR2 as SYDVKM. The donors came from RACIN, which was a single-arm phase I dose-escalation trial that paired nivolumab and ipilimumab with aspirin, low-dose cyclophosphamide and low-dose radiotherapy. Patients were eligible if they had advanced solid tumors that were TIL-negative. The sample is drawn from a study of low-dose radiotherapy and immunotherapy resistance in tumors (dated by TCRdb to the early 2020s). For the study in its entirety: In Cohort 1, each fraction delivered 0.5 Gy every 2 weeks, and the prescribed total PTV dose was 6.5 Gy. Intravenous cyclophosphamide at 200 mg/m2 was administered every two weeks, one day ahead of each radiation and immunotherapy administration. Eight patients were included in the translational analysis: three from the first dose cohort and the first five from the second dose cohort. For Cohort 2, the dose was 1 Gy per fraction given every two weeks, adding up to 13 Gy in total across 26 weeks. Nivolumab and ipilimumab were both given intravenously, with nivolumab at a 240 mg flat dose every two weeks and ipilimumab at 1 mg/kg every six weeks. Starting on cycle 1 day 1, patients took 300 mg of aspirin by mouth once daily for four cycles. Randomization of trial participants into treatment groups was not performed.

Superscript III and a set of TRAV- and TRBV-specific primers were used to synthesize first-strand cDNA, so that both TCRalpha and TCRbeta chains were covered. A roughly 20-cycle PCR with Phusion amplified the TCRs, pairing a constant-region primer with the adapter that was attached to the V primers. The MessageAmp II aRNA Amplification Kit was used to amplify the isolated mRNA, with in vitro transcription run for approximately 15 hours at 37 degrees C. The Dynabeads mRNA DIRECT Purification Kit was used to isolate the mRNA for TCR sequencing. Indexed Illumina adapters were added in a second Phusion PCR of roughly 26 cycles, after which AMPure XP beads were used to purify the products. The published analysis was carried out like this. Using custom Perl scripts, TCR sequences that encoded the same protein were pooled, out-of-frame sequences were dropped, and the abundance of each clonotype was calculated. Any TCR sequence backed by just one read was left out of the analysis. Among the metrics used to describe the repertoires were Shannon entropy, Gini index, clonality, richness, and the frequency of TCRs shared between repertoires. TCRdb's own reprocessing of the public reads used fastp at Q25 and MiXCR and kept productive beta chains. CDR3 protein sequences are deduplicated, and each keeps its most common genes and DNA. It is TCRdb's table, rather than the study itself, that gives the V and J calls and clone size. The sample table records some 10,000 distinct CDR3 sequences; roughly 80% of these occur just once. The ten largest clones add up to about 1.5% of the sample.

The chain employs TRBV28 and TRBJ2-7, and 8 junctional nucleotides match TRBD1. The TCR sequence derives from a human donor with advanced metastatic prostate, ovarian, gallbladder or colorectal cancer (not recorded which). This table probably holds off-target reads from a library built for another chain. The nucleotide sequence is TGTGCCAGCAGTTTACCGGACAGGGCCGCCTACGAGCAGTACTTC. Its protein reads: CASSLPDRAAYEQYF.